The entry that follows covers one T cell receptor (beta chain) sequence. The antigen remains unidentified. Sequencing was performed with immunoSEQ multiplex PCR; in TCRdb, only in-frame clones are kept and a portion is missing. The table has about 40,000 clones, approximately 90% seen once. Time point meaning: week 5, during vaccination. In the vaccine, a single dose held 300 ug of the mutant IDH1 20-mer peptide, along with topical imiquimod. This entry is derived from a study of a mutant IDH1 vaccine in newly diagnosed glioma. The germline gives CDR1 LNHDA, CDR2 SQIVND (reference sequence). Trimming left V 6 bases short and J 4 bases short, with 9 bases between. This CDR3 spans 12 amino acids.

This TCR was recovered from a middle-aged man with glioma. The chain combines TRBV19 with TRBJ1-2, with no clear D. The source material was PBMCs, sampled from a glioma patient whose treatment included an IDH1 peptide vaccine. CDR3 sequence reads: CASRARGYGYTF. DNA of the CDR3: TGTGCCAGTAGGGCCCGAGGCTATGGCTACACCTTC.